This record concerns one T cell receptor (beta chain) sequence. The antigen is undetermined. These data are taken from a study of blood T cells in healthy people across ages. The sample, approximately 10 milliliters of peripheral blood, was drawn from each donor. V was pared by 5 bases and J by 6 bases, with 7 bases of the junction left unmatched. CDR1 is MNHEY and CDR2 is SVGAGI in the germline V gene. CDR3 size: 13 residues. Findings and limits, study-wide: Versus aged donors, long-lived donors had higher diversity and more naive CD4+ cells. The lack of PBMC sorting stopped any conclusive naive versus antigen-experienced comparison.

Through a sample-barcoded 5' primer and a J-beta primer mix, a second PCR was run for about 6 to 11 cycles. Samples each returned at least 2.5 million CDR3-containing paired-end reads. TCRdb analysed the 5' RACE reads with MiXCR anew, one entry per CDR3 protein. The sample carries around 600,000 distinct CDR3 sequences, 40% to 50% recorded once. Source material: blood. V gene TRBV6-5 combines with J gene TRBJ2-7, with 7 bases lining up with TRBD1. This TCR was sampled from a man older than 75 in good health. CDR3 bases: TGTGCCAGCAGTGGGGGCAGGGGGAGCGAGCAGTACTTC. Its protein is CASSGGRGSEQYF.